This T cell receptor beta chain was observed in a study of blood T cell repertoires in COVID-19. About the research overall: Whether acute or convalescent, the COVID-19 samples came from the United States, Italy and Spain. T cells, B-cell-depleted T cells, or PBMCs provided the cDNA or gDNA that served as material.

Under the authors' procedure: Amplifying reference gene primers gave estimates of nucleated cell counts. Produced via immunoSEQ multiplex PCR; TCRdb's table is partial and in-frame only. V and J calls and clone size follow that table, whereas D and trimming were derived from the DNA. The sample contains about 150,000 clones, roughly 84% of which appear only once. This CDR3 contains 17 residues. V lost 0 bases and J lost 9; bases outside the gene matches: 10. The germline gives CDR1 LGHNA, CDR2 YSLEER. Sequenced input: peripheral blood. The genes are TRBV4-3 and TRBJ1-6, with 8 positions matching TRBD1. This clonotype originated in a woman aged 45-60 years with acute or convalescent COVID-19. For the CDR3, the DNA is TGCGCCAGCAGCCAAGATCAGGGGGCAAGCAATTTTTCACCCCTCCACTTT. Amino acids: CASSQDQGASNFSPLHF.